Listed below are T cell receptor beta chains from one sample, sequenced in a study of radiotherapy plus CTLA-4 blockade in lung cancer. Profiled with immunoSEQ multiplex PCR; TCRdb holds only in-frame clones, not every one. The profile shows some 40,000 clones, around 77% of them singletons. The sequenced sample was peripheral blood, obtained from a patient treated with radiotherapy plus ipilimumab. The receptors were gathered from a human donor with non-small cell lung cancer whose response to radiotherapy plus ipilimumab could not be evaluated. CDR3s include the opening cysteine and the closing phenylalanine or tryptophan. Each record gives: J gene, D gene, clone size, V gene, CDR3 protein, CDR3 DNA. D genes are given only for firm matches. The size entry is marked missing in some rows and otherwise reads once, few, many or a size class.

TRBJ2-7,TRBD2,-,TRBV27,CASSRVQGTSGEQYF,TGTGCCAGCAGTAGAGTTCAGGGAACTAGCGGCGAGCAGTACTTC
TRBJ2-7,-,-,TRBV15,CATSRDGRVSYEQYF,TGTGCCACCAGCAGAGATGGGCGGGTTTCCTACGAGCAGTACTTC
TRBJ1-2,-,-,TRBV30,CAQRRGYGYTF,TGTGCCCAAAGAAGGGGATATGGCTACACCTTC
TRBJ2-3,TRBD1,-,TRBV25-1,CASSEYGTAPDTQYF,TGTGCCAGCAGTGAATACGGGACAGCACCAGATACGCAGTATTTT
TRBJ2-7,TRBD2,-,TRBV14,CASSLPTSGISYEQYF,TGTGCCAGCAGCCTGCCGACTAGCGGGATCTCCTACGAGCAGTACTTC
TRBJ1-6,-,-,TRBV25-1,CASSEWGGDSPLHF,TGTGCCAGCAGTGAATGGGGGGGGGATTCACCCCTCCACTTT
TRBJ2-4,TRBD1,-,TRBV28,CASSFRDRPFRYF,TGTGCCAGCAGTTTCCGGGACAGACCTTTTAGGTACTTC
TRBJ2-3,-,-,TRBV11-1,CASSLRGTDTQYF,TGTGCCAGCAGCTTGAGGGGCACAGATACGCAGTATTTT
TRBJ1-4,-,-,TRBV19,CASSIDAANEKLFF,TGTGCCAGTAGTATAGACGCGGCTAATGAAAAACTGTTTTTT
TRBJ2-7,TRBD1,-,TRBV7-2,CASSFRQGVSEQYF,TGTGCCAGCAGCTTCCGGCAGGGGGTTTCCGAGCAGTACTTC
TRBJ2-1,TRBD2,-,TRBV14,CASSQELAGGAWFHNEQFF,TGTGCCAGCAGCCAAGAACTAGCGGGGGGGGCTTGGTTTCACAATGAGCAGTTCTTC
TRBJ1-3,TRBD1,-,TRBV5-4,CASSSGTDSGNTIYF,TGTGCCAGCAGCTCGGGGACAGACTCTGGAAACACCATATATTTT
TRBJ2-2,TRBD1,-,TRBV5-4,CASSLWAGGKNTGELFF,TGTGCCAGCAGCTTGTGGGCAGGGGGCAAGAACACCGGGGAGCTGTTTTTT
TRBJ2-1,-,-,TRBV11-3,CASSGGGGGSYNEQFF,TGTGCCAGCAGCGGCGGAGGGGGGGGCTCCTACAATGAGCAGTTCTTC
TRBJ2-2,TRBD1,few,TRBV5-3,CARSLTGTGKTGELFF,TGTGCCAGAAGCTTGACCGGGACAGGGAAGACCGGGGAGCTGTTTTTT
TRBJ2-5,-,-,TRBV28,CASRSPGGVPAQYF,TGTGCCAGCAGGTCCCCGGGGGGCGTACCTGCCCAGTACTTC
TRBJ1-4,-,-,TRBV6-5,CASRLGGPNEKLFF,TGTGCCAGCAGGCTTGGGGGCCCTAATGAAAAACTGTTTTTT